A single TCR beta chain is shown here with its context. What it binds is unknown. This sample was included in a study of CD8 T cells in Susac syndrome. Study-level points and caveats: The study acknowledged a relatively small number of individuals in its TCR sequencing and HLA analysis.

TEMRA cells were FACS-enriched, with CD8+ and CD4+ T cells isolated negatively. The RNA, roughly 0.5 to 1 ug, was put through reverse transcription using random hexamers. A multiplex approach, immunoSEQ multiplex PCR, amplified TCR beta CDR3 across 54 Vbeta and 13 Jbeta. MiXCR, run by TCRdb on the immunoSEQ multiplex PCR reads, gives a single entry per CDR3 protein. The profile shows about 430,000 distinct CDR3 sequences, approximately 85% of them singletons. The source material was CD8+ T cells from PBMCs. The origin of this receptor is a human donor with multiple sclerosis.

The CDR3 sequence: CASSLLGGSPENTEAFF. The CDR3 bases are TGTGCCAGCAGCCTCCTAGGAGGAAGCCCGGAGAACACTGAAGCTTTCTTT. This chain links TRBV3-1 with TRBJ1-1, with unresolved D. Germline loops: CDR1 LGHDT, CDR2 YNNKEL (reference sequence). V gave up 4 bases and J gave up 1 base, with 19 bases separating them. CDR3 size: 17 residues. The complete variable domain, with remaining parts taken from reference TRBV3-1 and TRBJ1-1, reads DTAVSQTPKYLVTQMGNDKSIKCEQNLGHDTMYWYKQDSKKFLKIMFSYNNKELIINETVPNRFSPKSPDKAHLNLHINSLELGDSAVYFCASSLLGGSPENTEAFFGQGTRLTVV.